These 10 T cell receptor beta chains were all obtained from the same sample, sequenced in a study of T cell responses to AZD1222 COVID-19 vaccine. The data were produced by immunoSEQ multiplex PCR, yet TCRdb's version contains in-frame clones alone and is incomplete. In the table there are tens of thousands of clones, approximately 91% of which are singletons. The sequences come from peripheral blood, collected on day 0 of AZD1222 vaccination. All receptors come from an adult in good health.

The J gene is TRBJ2-6, the V gene TRBV2; D unresolved. Germline V CDR1 and CDR2: SNHLY, FYNNEI. The CDR3 consists of 15 residues. V was shortened by 6 bases and J by 0 bases, with 9 bases between the two germline ends. The CDR3 DNA follows: TGTGCCAGCAGCTCGCTACTCTCTGGGGCCAACGTCCTGACTTTC. Its protein product is CASSSLLSGANVLTF.

The chain joins TRBV28 to TRBJ2-5; 7 nucleotides line up with TRBD2. The germline V gene has CDR1 MDHEN and CDR2 SYDVKM. J was trimmed by 9 bases and V by 6 bases; bases with no gene match: 16. This CDR3 is built from 15 residues. The CDR3 reads CASSFSRDYPRAQYF. CDR3 in DNA: TGTGCCAGCAGCTTCTCCAGGGACTACCCAAGGGCCCAGTACTTC.

The chain links TRBV15 to TRBJ2-5; 14 nucleotides agree with TRBD2. Germline CDR1 and CDR2: LNHNV and YYDKDF (reference sequence). V dropped 1 base and J dropped 4; count of bases not matched to a gene: 8. The CDR3 contains 18 residues. CDR3 amino acids: CATSRAPGTSGGVETQYF. Written as DNA, the CDR3 is TGTGCCACCAGCAGAGCCCCCGGGACTAGCGGGGGTGTAGAGACCCAGTACTTC.

This chain joins TRBV28 and TRBJ1-1; D uncertain. The germline V gene encodes CDR1 MDHEN and CDR2 SYDVKM. This CDR3 has 14 residues. Trimming stripped 4 bases from V and 1 base from J, with 10 bases between. CDR3 loop: CASSSHGRNTEAFF. The CDR3 DNA reads TGTGCCAGCAGTTCGCACGGGAGGAACACTGAAGCTTTCTTT.

The gene calls are TRBV3-1 (or the pseudogene TRBV3-2) and TRBJ1-1; 7 nucleotides agree with TRBD1. The germline V gene encodes CDR1 LGHDT and CDR2 YNNKEL (reference sequence). This CDR3 spans 14 amino acids. The V segment lost 5 bases and the J segment 0 bases; nucleotides outside the gene matches: 3. CDR3 DNA sequence: TGTGCCAGCAGCACAACAGGGGTGAACACTGAAGCTTTCTTT. Residues: CASSTTGVNTEAFF.

This rearrangement joins TRBV6-2 or TRBV6-3 to TRBJ2-5; 10 positions agree with TRBD2. The CDR3 contains 15 residues. V dropped 5 bases and J dropped 1; count of bases not matched to a gene: 4. Germline V CDR1 and CDR2: MNHEY, SVGEGT. The CDR3 DNA is TGTGCCAGCAGTCACGCTAGCGGGGGCCAAGAGACCCAGTACTTC. The encoded protein is CASSHASGGQETQYF.

The chain links TRBV24-1 to TRBJ1-1; D unclear. With 2 bases removed from V and 4 bases from J, the gap between germline ends came to 4 bases. The CDR3 has 12 residues. Looked up from germline, CDR1 is KGHDR and CDR2 is SFDVKD. The CDR3 region has the DNA TGTGCCACCAGTGATTCTGGCACTGAAGCTTTCTTT. Amino acid sequence: CATSDSGTEAFF.

The rearrangement uses TRBV2 and TRBJ1-5; no firm D call. From germline, CDR1 is SNHLY and CDR2 FYNNEI. The length of the CDR3 is 12 residues. V lost 4 bases, J lost 5 bases, and 6 bases lay in between. CDR3 bases: TGTGCCAGCAGTGTCGAGGATCAGCCCCAGCATTTT. It yields the protein CASSVEDQPQHF.

This chain uses TRBV6-2 or TRBV6-3 with TRBJ1-2; D ambiguous. The V gene lost 0 bases and the J gene lost 2 bases, with 7 bases spanning the gap. CDR1 and CDR2 from the germline V gene are MNHEY and SVGEGT. This CDR3 is built from 14 residues. CDR3 sequence reads: CASSYSMGNYGYTF. The CDR3 DNA follows: TGTGCCAGCAGTTACTCGATGGGGAACTATGGCTACACCTTC.

V usage is TRBV7-9 and J usage is TRBJ2-1, with D tentatively TRBD2 (5 bases). The CDR3 is 13 residues long. V dropped 0 bases and J dropped 6 bases, with 6 bases sitting between them. CDR1 is SEHNR and CDR2 is FQNEAQ in the germline V gene (reference sequence). CDR3 bases: TGTGCCAGCAGCTTAGCGCGGGCCAATGAGCAGTTCTTC. Encoded protein: CASSLARANEQFF.